This T cell receptor (beta chain) derives from a study of CD8+ T cells in alopecia areata (dated by TCRdb to 2017 to 2018). Study-level background: The treated patients took part in an open-label pilot trial in which moderate-to-severe alopecia areata was treated with oral tofacitinib at 5 to 10 mg twice daily. immunoSEQ multiplex PCR using 35 Vbeta forward primers and 13 Jbeta reverse primers was used to amplify TCRbeta CDR3 regions. In both human patients and the C3H/HeJ mouse model, the study applied high-throughput TCRbeta sequencing to look at T cell clonal expansion in alopecia areata. RNA was extracted with the PAXgene miRNA kit for fixed scalp, the miRNeasy kit for PBMCs, and the RNeasy kit for mouse skin. On the human side, TCRbeta sequencing was run on scalp tissue and on sorted CD4+ and CD8+ peripheral blood T cells from healthy controls and from alopecia areata patients with either patchy or totalis/universalis disease. Scalp clonality was compared among normal scalp (n=4), patchy alopecia areata scalp (n=8), and alopecia totalis/universalis scalp (n=8). Tofacitinib-treated patients had biopsies at baseline and at 4 and 24 weeks of treatment, with a later scalp biopsy in several patients. Tofacitinib was administered for 6 to 18 months, and 6 months of follow-up off drug were then conducted to assess delayed response and recurrence. Summary of the overall study and its limitations: Compared with normal scalp, lesional scalp had higher clonality and more expanded CD8+ clones, particularly in alopecia totalis/universalis, a pattern that suggests antigenic drive. TCR sequences shared between patients were less clear than in mice, possibly partly because of HLA diversity in the patient population. Scalp TCR repertoire analysis is complicated because resident alphabeta T cells in normal human skin are also sequenced, whereas mouse skin is dominated by gammadelta T cells.

Libraries were prepared through the immunoSEQ multiplex PCR assay. For TCR sequencing, RNA was extracted from every sample and reverse transcribed into cDNA to serve as template. SuperScript III was used for first-strand cDNA synthesis, primed with a 2:1 mix of oligo-dT and random hexamers. A synthetic immune receptor repertoire was used to measure amplification bias, and any remaining bias was corrected computationally. The authors' analysis ran thus. After raw reads were preprocessed to remove errors, the CDR3 was defined following IMGT conventions as running from the conserved cysteine to phenylalanine. Clonality was computed as 1 minus the Shannon entropy, with the entropy normalized by log2 of the number of productive unique TCRs. Whether scalp clones were CD4 or CD8 was inferred by matching scalp TCRbeta sequences against CD4 and CD8 repertoires sorted from blood. TCRdb carries this immuneACCESS record with in-frame sequences only. Its versions omit some clonotypes, under half of them owing to an unresolved V gene in the studies checked, with the rest unexplained. Clone size and the V and J calls come from that table; the DNA yielded D and trimming. The sample records 130,000 to 150,000 clones, 51% of which are singletons. In total, the top ten clones hold 0.8% to 1% of the sample.

Explained via the paper, the time point label denotes: baseline before oral tofacitinib. Lesional scalp punch biopsies and peripheral blood were collected from alopecia areata patients. After PBMCs were isolated by density centrifugation and stained for CD3, CD4 and CD8, a FACSAria was used to sort CD4+ and CD8+ T cells. About this clone: The antigen this receptor binds is unknown. No per-base quality is available; no much larger clone lies one base away.

Sequencing was performed on CD4+ T cells sorted from blood, taken at week 0. This sequence originates from a human donor with alopecia areata.

The CDR3 sequence is CASSIRVGQGVNEQFF. The DNA sequence reads TGTGCCAGTAGTATAAGGGTCGGACAGGGTGTCAATGAGCAGTTCTTC. The rearranged chain carries TRBV19 and TRBJ2-1, and TRBD1 matches 8 of the central bases. At the junction V is shortened by 2 bases and J by 6 bases; bases outside the gene matches: 9. Including cysteine and phenylalanine, the CDR3 has 16 amino acids. The DNA shown is the 48-base CDR3, in frame from base 1. The germline V gene (reference sequence) gives CDR1 as LNHDA and CDR2 as SQIVND.